The 18 T cell receptor beta chains below were found in one sample sequenced in a study of T cell responses to AZD1222 COVID-19 vaccine. The data were produced by immunoSEQ multiplex PCR, yet TCRdb's version contains in-frame clones alone and is incomplete. Of over 75,000 clones listed, 80% to 90% are singletons. The sample was peripheral blood, taken 28 days after the second AZD1222 dose. These TCRs come from an adult who received the AZD1222 COVID-19 vaccine.

The chain is built from TRBV6-5 and TRBJ2-5; tentatively, D is TRBD2 (6 bases). Germline CDR1 is MNHEY and CDR2 is SVGAGI. V lost 4 bases and J lost 13, with 13 bases in between. CDR3 length: 11 amino acids. The CDR3 DNA sequence: TGTGCCAGCAGTTCCCTCCGGGACTTGTACTTC. Its translation is CASSSLRDLYF.

The count of this clone is one. For the CDR3, the DNA is TGTGCCAGCAGGCCCGGGGGGGGGCGAGGACAGCCCCAGCATTTT. It is translated as CASRPGGGRGQPQHF. J is TRBJ1-5 and V is TRBV2; weak D call: TRBD1 (6 bases). Trimming left V 6 bases short and J 7 bases short, with 19 bases between. The germline gives CDR1 SNHLY, CDR2 FYNNEI. CDR3 length: 15 residues. Complete variable domain (other parts from reference TRBV2 and TRBJ1-5): EPEVTQTPSHQVTQMGQEVILRCVPISNHLYFYWYRQILGQKVEFLVSFYNNEISEKSEIFDDQFSVERPDGSNFTLKIRSTKLEDSAMYFCASRPGGGRGQPQHFGDGTRLSIL.

CDR3 DNA sequence: TGTGCCAGTAAGGGAGACAGGGGTTATAGCAATCAGCCCCAGCATTTT. It translates to CASKGDRGYSNQPQHF. V usage is TRBV19 and J usage is TRBJ1-5, with TRBD1 matching 8 bases. The CDR3 covers 16 residues. Germline-derived CDR1 and CDR2 are LNHDA and SQIVND (reference sequence). J gave up 0 bases and V 7 bases, and 8 bases lay outside the gene matches.

CDR3 sequence (DNA): TGTGCCAGCAGCCTTGGAGTGGGGGCCGCTGAAGCTTTCTTT. This gives the protein CASSLGVGAAEAFF. The chain is built from TRBV5-4 and TRBJ1-1, with D perhaps TRBD1 (6 bases). CDR3 length: 14 residues. The germline V gene encodes CDR1 SGHNT and CDR2 YYREEE (reference sequence). V lost 4 bases to trimming and J lost 6 bases, with 16 bases between them. The variable domain in full, with the rest retrieved from reference TRBV5-4 and TRBJ1-1, is ETGVTQSPTHLIKTRGQQVTLRCSSQSGHNTVSWYQQALGQGPQFIFQYYREEENGRGNFPPRFSGLQFPNYSSELNVNALELDDSALYLCASSLGVGAAEAFFGQGTRLTVV.

This chain uses TRBV18 with TRBJ2-2; 9 bases align to TRBD1. The CDR3 spans 14 residues. The germline gives CDR1 KGHSH, CDR2 LQKENI. J gave up 2 bases and V 6 bases, and 1 base lay outside the gene matches. The CDR3 coding sequence is TGTGCCAGCTCGGGACAGGGTAACACCGGGGAGCTGTTTTTT. It codes for CASSGQGNTGELFF.

This rearrangement joins TRBV19 to TRBJ1-6; 8 bases match TRBD1. The CDR3 runs 14 residues. The V gene end was trimmed by 5 bases and the J gene end by 10 bases; junction bases not matched to a gene: 7. Germline CDR1 reads LNHDA; CDR2 reads SQIVND (reference sequence). This chain's CDR3 is CASSSRQGASPLHF. The CDR3 DNA reads as TGTGCCAGTAGTTCCCGGCAGGGGGCCTCACCCCTCCACTTT.

This clone was observed a single time. The V call is TRBV7-2, the J call TRBJ2-7; 7 bases map to TRBD2. The length of the CDR3 is 15 residues. V lost 1 base and J lost 3; bases outside the gene matches: 6. Germline V lookup: CDR1 SGHTA, CDR2 FQGNSA. The CDR3 DNA reads TGTGCCAGCAGCTTAGTGGGTAGCGGGTACTACGAGCAGTACTTC. Translating it yields CASSLVGSGYYEQYF. The whole variable domain, filled in from reference TRBV7-2 and TRBJ2-7, reads GAGVSQSPSNKVTEKGKDVELRCDPISGHTALYWYRQSLGQGLEFLIYFQGNSAPDKSGLPSDRFSAERTGGSVSTLTIQRTQQEDSAVYLCASSLVGSGYYEQYFGPGTRLTVT.

This chain connects TRBV6-5 to TRBJ1-1, with 7 bases that match TRBD1. This CDR3 has 14 residues. Germline assignment: CDR1 MNHEY and CDR2 SVGAGI. V trimming: 8 bases; J trimming: 0 bases; junction bases outside the gene matches: 6. CDR3 in DNA: TGTGCCAGCTCGCGGGACAGTCTGAACACTGAAGCTTTCTTT. Translation: CASSRDSLNTEAFF.

The chain carries TRBV30 and TRBJ2-3, with D uncertain. Trimming left V 2 bases short and J 5 bases short, with 8 bases between. The germline V gene has CDR1 GTSNPN and CDR2 SVGIG (reference sequence). This CDR3 is built from 12 residues. CDR3 coding DNA: TGTGCCTGGAGTTTCCTGCAAGATACGCAGTATTTT. Its translation is CAWSFLQDTQYF.

The chain recombines TRBV25-1 with TRBJ1-5; 7 nucleotides align to TRBD1. Germline V gene data show CDR1 as MGHDK and CDR2 as SYGVNS. This CDR3 has 15 residues. V lost 5 bases, J lost 1 base, and 5 bases stayed unmatched. The CDR3 loop is CASSQGGGSNQPQHF. The CDR3 nucleotides read TGTGCCAGCAGTCAGGGGGGCGGGAGCAATCAGCCCCAGCATTTT.

This chain links TRBV19 with TRBJ1-4, with D tentatively TRBD1 (6 bases). Trimming removed 4 bases from V and 8 bases from J, with 14 bases in between. The CDR3 has 14 amino acids. Germline V gene sequence: CDR1 LNHDA, CDR2 SQIVND (reference sequence). Here the CDR3 reads CASSTGQLGEKLFF. The CDR3 bases are TGTGCCAGTAGTACAGGACAGCTCGGAGAAAAACTGTTTTTT.

The chain links TRBV7-9 to TRBJ1-4; 11 bases agree with TRBD1. The J segment lost 8 bases and the V segment lost 5 bases, leaving 10 bases of the junction unmatched. This CDR3 is 16 amino acids long. Germline V gene sequence: CDR1 SEHNR, CDR2 FQNEAQ (reference sequence). The CDR3 sequence: CASSPLGTGGGEKLFF. As DNA, the CDR3 is TGTGCCAGCAGCCCACTCGGGACAGGGGGAGGCGAAAAACTGTTTTTT. Full variable domain (outside the CDR3, taken from reference TRBV7-9 and TRBJ1-4): DTGVSQNPRHKITKRGQNVTFRCDPISEHNRLYWYRQTLGQGPEFLTYFQNEAQLEKSRLLSDRFSAERPKGSFSTLEIQRTEQGDSAMYLCASSPLGTGGGEKLFFGSGTQLSVL.

This clone was detected only once. J is TRBJ1-4 and V is TRBV7-9, with D possibly TRBD1 on 5 matching bases. Germline lookup yields CDR1 SEHNR and CDR2 FQNEAQ (reference sequence). V was pared by 7 bases and J by 0 bases, with 12 bases between. CDR3 length: 15 residues. The CDR3 coding sequence is TGTGCCAGCACCTGGGGGGACTCAACTAATGAAAAACTGTTTTTT. Amino acid sequence: CASTWGDSTNEKLFF.

The gene calls are TRBV7-2 and TRBJ1-1, with D tentatively TRBD1 (6 bases). V lost 5 bases and J 7 bases, leaving 14 bases between the germline ends. The CDR3 sequence is 13 residues long. Germline V CDR1 and CDR2: SGHTA, FQGNSA. Here the CDR3 reads CASSDQGRFEAFF. CDR3 bases: TGTGCCAGCAGCGATCAGGGGCGATTTGAAGCTTTCTTT.

This clone has a single count. The rearrangement joins TRBV28 to TRBJ2-3, with D perhaps matching TRBD1 (5 bases). This CDR3 has 13 amino acids. Germline lookup yields CDR1 MDHEN and CDR2 SYDVKM. Trimming shortened V by 2 bases and J by 4 bases, and 7 bases separated the two germline ends. This chain's CDR3 is CASSLPGSDTQYF. The CDR3 region has the DNA TGTGCCAGCAGTTTACCAGGGTCAGATACGCAGTATTTT.

V gene TRBV30 combines with J gene TRBJ2-2; no definite D call. The CDR3 loop spans 13 amino acids. Germline loops: CDR1 GTSNPN, CDR2 SVGIG (reference sequence). Deletions cut 0 bases from V and 2 bases from J, with 4 bases between. CDR3 loop: CAWSVANTGELFF. In DNA, the CDR3 is TGTGCCTGGAGTGTTGCAAACACCGGGGAGCTGTTTTTT.

The chain recombines TRBV28 with TRBJ1-2; D remains unclear. Trimming cost V 4 bases and J 6 bases, with 12 bases left between them. The V gene's germline CDR1 is MDHEN and CDR2 SYDVKM. The CDR3 extends over 13 amino acids. CDR3 DNA: TGTGCCAGCAGTTCCGGGATTAATCATGGCTACACCTTC. Translated, it gives CASSSGINHGYTF.

The chain combines TRBV27 with TRBJ1-5; 9 bases fit TRBD1. V lost 8 bases, J lost 0 bases, and 5 bases stayed unmatched. The CDR3 extends over 15 amino acids. Germline lookup yields CDR1 MNHEY and CDR2 SMNVEV (reference sequence). The CDR3 here is CASQDRGISNQPQHF. CDR3 sequence (DNA): TGTGCCAGCCAAGACAGGGGGATTAGCAATCAGCCCCAGCATTTT.